These T cell receptor beta chains were read from a single sample in a study of response to subunit inactivated influenza vaccine. TCRdb used MiXCR to reprocess the RT-PCR reads, holding one entry per CDR3 protein. The sample lists 700,000 to 900,000 distinct CDR3 sequences; over 20% were seen once. This specimen consisted of PBMCs from blood, obtained around 5 days after vaccination. The receptors were sampled from a man over 45 who received an inactivated influenza vaccine. The CDR3 runs from the conserved cysteine through the conserved F or W. Each record gives: V gene, D gene, J gene, clone size, CDR3 protein, CDR3 DNA. D genes are given only for firm matches. Size values are once, few and many counts, or a class for expanded clones, and some rows have none.

>TRBV29-1|-|TRBJ2-2|few
CSVVSFFNTGELFF
TGCAGCGTTGTTTCTTTTTTTAACACCGGGGAGCTGTTTTTT
>TRBV18|TRBD1|TRBJ2-7|-
CASSPGQGAEQYF
TGTGCCAGCTCGCCGGGACAGGGTGCCGAGCAGTACTTC
>TRBV6-1|TRBD1|TRBJ1-2|-
CASTPRDSTSPYHGYTF
TGTGCCAGCACCCCTAGGGACAGTACTTCACCGTACCATGGCTACACCTTC
>TRBV12-3/TRBV12-4|TRBD2|TRBJ2-1|few
CASSLEASGAYNEQFF
TGTGCCAGCAGTTTAGAGGCTAGCGGGGCATACAATGAGCAGTTCTTC
>TRBV28|-|TRBJ2-3|few
CASSFSSSGSTDTQYF
TGTGCCAGCAGTTTCAGTTCAAGCGGGAGCACAGATACGCAGTATTTT
>TRBV12-3/TRBV12-4|-|TRBJ2-7|few
CASSLYSYYEQYF
TGTGCCAGCAGTTTGTACAGCTACTACGAGCAGTACTTC
>TRBV20-1|-|TRBJ1-2|-
CSARRDFYGYTF
TGCAGTGCCCGAAGGGATTTCTATGGCTACACCTTC
>TRBV20-1|-|TRBJ2-7|-
CSARDRSSGSYEQYF
TGCAGTGCTAGAGATCGGAGTAGCGGCTCCTACGAGCAGTACTTC
>TRBV21-1|-|TRBJ2-1|-
CASSKGTSGRASEQFF
TGTGCCAGCAGCAAAGGGACTAGCGGGAGGGCGAGTGAGCAGTTCTTC
>TRBV24-1|-|TRBJ2-7|-
CATSEQGRQGEQYF
TGTGCCACCAGTGAACAGGGACGGCAGGGCGAGCAGTACTTC
>TRBV20-1|TRBD2|TRBJ2-1|few
CSAESGDSSYNEQFF
TGCAGTGCGGAGAGCGGGGATAGCTCCTACAATGAGCAGTTCTTC
>TRBV7-2|-|TRBJ1-4|-
CACSLTGTEGEKLFF
TGTGCCTGCAGCTTAACCGGGACGGAAGGAGAAAAACTGTTTTTT
>TRBV20-1|TRBD1|TRBJ1-5|-
CSARRGQVNQPQHF
TGCAGTGCTCGGAGGGGACAGGTCAATCAGCCCCAGCATTTT
>TRBV24-1|-|TRBJ2-5|-
CATSEPTGQETQYF
TGTGCCACCAGTGAGCCGACAGGACAAGAGACCCAGTACTTC
>TRBV7-2|-|TRBJ2-3|few
CASSSGVGSTDTQYF
TGTGCCAGCAGCAGTGGGGTAGGGAGCACAGATACGCAGTATTTT
>TRBV28|-|TRBJ2-6|-
CASSPQFSYYSGANVLTF
TGTGCCAGCAGTCCGCAATTCTCCTACTACTCTGGGGCCAACGTCCTGACTTTC
>TRBV28|TRBD1|TRBJ1-2|many
CATGTGGGRYGYTF
TGTGCCACCGGGACAGGGGGCGGTCGCTATGGCTACACCTTC
>TRBV10-3|-|TRBJ2-5|few
CAIRRGFDTETQYF
TGTGCCATCAGAAGGGGATTTGATACGGAGACCCAGTACTTC
>TRBV4-2|TRBD2|TRBJ2-3|-
CASSQPGTRVSTDTQYF
TGTGCCAGCAGCCAGCCCGGGACTAGGGTTAGCACAGATACGCAGTATTTT
>TRBV5-4|TRBD2|TRBJ2-7|once
CASSLDGGAGGLSYEQYF
TGTGCCAGCAGCTTGGATGGTGGCGCGGGGGGCCTCTCCTACGAGCAGTACTTC
>TRBV21-1|-|TRBJ2-7|few
CASSPSGTTRHEQYF
TGTGCCAGCAGCCCCTCCGGGACTACGAGGCACGAGCAGTACTTC
>TRBV20-1|-|TRBJ2-5|many
CSARPGLNGAGTQYF
TGCAGTGCTAGGCCGGGCCTAAACGGTGCCGGGACCCAGTACTTC
>TRBV7-9|-|TRBJ2-3|-
CASSTRADTDTQYF
TGTGCCAGCAGCACCCGGGCTGACACAGATACGCAGTATTTT
>TRBV29-1|-|TRBJ2-7|-
CSVSGPSYEQYF
TGCAGCGTTTCGGGGCCCTCCTACGAGCAGTACTTC
>TRBV3-1|TRBD1|TRBJ2-2|-
CASSHWGQGGTNTGELFF
TGTGCCAGCAGCCATTGGGGACAGGGAGGGACTAACACCGGGGAGCTGTTTTTT
>TRBV13|-|TRBJ2-2|-
CASSATGGRDRRTGELFF
TGTGCCAGCAGCGCCACAGGGGGGAGGGATAGACGCACCGGGGAGCTGTTTTTT
>TRBV5-1|-|TRBJ2-5|-
CASSPGIETQYF
TGCGCCAGCAGCCCCGGGATTGAGACCCAGTACTTC
>TRBV7-2|TRBD2|TRBJ2-7|-
CASSSSGLVEQYF
TGTGCCAGCAGCTCCTCGGGACTAGTTGAGCAGTACTTC
>TRBV12-3/TRBV12-4|-|TRBJ2-2|-
CASSLGIGSNTGELFF
TGTGCCAGCAGTTTAGGGATCGGCAGCAACACCGGGGAGCTGTTTTTT
>TRBV10-3|TRBD2|TRBJ2-1|-
CAISNRTSLTWGEQFF
TGTGCCATCAGCAATCGGACTAGCTTGACCTGGGGTGAGCAGTTCTTC
>TRBV4-3|-|TRBJ2-1|few
CASSQDWQGFYNEQFF
TGCGCCAGCAGCCAAGATTGGCAGGGTTTCTACAATGAGCAGTTCTTC
>TRBV12-3/TRBV12-4|TRBD2|TRBJ2-1|few
CASSPQTSGGLERAQFF
TGTGCCAGCAGTCCGCAGACTAGCGGGGGCCTAGAGAGGGCGCAGTTCTTC
>TRBV20-1|-|TRBJ2-3|-
CSAPAAAYTDTQYF
TGCAGTGCCCCAGCAGCGGCGTACACAGATACGCAGTATTTT
>TRBV15|-|TRBJ2-5|-
CATSRDGEETQYF
TGTGCCACCAGCAGAGATGGGGAAGAGACCCAGTACTTC
>TRBV6-5|TRBD2|TRBJ2-5|-
CASSYRRGSRETQYF
TGTGCCAGCAGTTACCGTCGCGGGAGCCGAGAGACCCAGTACTTC
>TRBV20-1|-|TRBJ2-3|once
CSARLDGLTTDTQYF
TGCAGTGCTAGGCTGGACGGACTAACCACAGATACGCAGTATTTT
>TRBV29-1|-|TRBJ1-1|-
CSGWEAAEAFF
TGCAGCGGCTGGGAGGCCGCTGAAGCTTTCTTT
>TRBV2|-|TRBJ1-5|few
CASSEGWRDYQPQHF
TGTGCCAGCAGTGAAGGGTGGCGAGATTATCAGCCCCAGCATTTT
>TRBV4-2|-|TRBJ2-6|-
CASSQTWRGSGANVLTF
TGTGCCAGCAGCCAAACTTGGAGGGGCTCTGGGGCCAACGTCCTGACTTTC
>TRBV24-1|-|TRBJ2-1|-
CATSDPTSHSSYNEQFF
TGTGCCACCAGTGACCCAACTAGCCATAGCTCCTACAATGAGCAGTTCTTC
>TRBV24-1|-|TRBJ2-3|few
CATSIKATDTQYF
TGTGCCACCAGTATAAAGGCTACAGATACGCAGTATTTT
>TRBV18|-|TRBJ2-3|many
CASSPSSTDTQYF
TGTGCCAGCTCACCATCCAGCACAGATACGCAGTATTTT
>TRBV5-5|-|TRBJ2-7|-
CASSLDLLSGYEQYF
TGTGCCAGCAGCTTGGACTTACTGTCGGGTTACGAGCAGTACTTC
>TRBV4-2|-|TRBJ1-4|many
CASSPPTFRGRLSKKLFF
TGTGCCAGCAGCCCCCCAACGTTCCGGGGGCGCTTGAGTAAAAAACTGTTTTTT
>TRBV21-1|-|TRBJ2-5|-
CASRPLRTASGMIQETQYF
TGTGCCAGCCGCCCCCTGAGGACGGCTAGCGGGATGATCCAAGAGACCCAGTACTTC
>TRBV20-1|-|TRBJ2-7|-
CSATPGRIYEQYF
TGCAGTGCAACTCCGGGACGAATCTACGAGCAGTACTTC
>TRBV6-2/TRBV6-3|TRBD1|TRBJ1-6|few
CASRLRTGLNSPLHF
TGTGCCAGCAGACTTCGGACAGGGCTTAATTCACCCCTCCACTTT
>TRBV7-9|-|TRBJ1-2|few
CASSRQDYGYTF
TGTGCCAGCAGCCGACAGGACTATGGCTACACCTTC
>TRBV28|TRBD1|TRBJ1-5|few
CASSLQTGHSNQPQHF
TGTGCCAGCAGTCTCCAGACAGGGCACAGCAATCAGCCCCAGCATTTT
>TRBV18|-|TRBJ2-1|few
CASSPDLSEQFF
TGTGCCAGCTCACCTGACTTGAGTGAGCAGTTCTTC
>TRBV5-6|-|TRBJ2-7|many
CASSVRYEQYF
TGTGCCAGCAGCGTCCGCTACGAGCAGTACTTC
>TRBV4-1|-|TRBJ2-1|-
CASSPPPLLRRSSYNEQFF
TGCGCCAGCAGCCCACCCCCCCTCTTGAGGCGGAGCTCCTACAATGAGCAGTTCTTC
>TRBV7-6|TRBD2|TRBJ2-7|few
CASSTSLLAGVHEQYF
TGTGCCAGCAGCACGAGCCTACTAGCGGGAGTGCACGAGCAGTACTTC
>TRBV6-1|TRBD2|TRBJ2-3|few
CASRILAGGAPDTDTQYF
TGTGCCAGCAGGATACTAGCGGGAGGGGCGCCCGACACAGATACGCAGTATTTT
>TRBV2|-|TRBJ2-7|-
CASTKGAGISSYEQYF
TGTGCCAGCACCAAAGGGGCAGGGATAAGCTCCTACGAGCAGTACTTC